The present TCR beta chain was sequenced within a study of cytomegalovirus exposure and HLA in healthy donors. Overall study: Genetic ancestry analysis placed about 84% of the approximately 390 donors that were genotyped in the Caucasian-associated cluster. Overall study findings and caveats: Researchers reported in a later analysis that a missense DCLRE1C variant was tied to TCR beta V- and J-gene trimming. Specificity of a few CMV-associated chains for CMV antigens was verified in vitro. The presence/absence work took it that sequencing depth was about the same across donors.

The PCR contained 60 Vbeta and 13 Jbeta primers. The protocol was immunoSEQ multiplex PCR, while the TCRdb copy is restricted to in-frame clones and leaves out a portion. Here the sample spans about 190,000 clones, 70% to 80% being singletons. CDR1 is SGHTA and CDR2 is FQGNSA in the germline V gene. Unmatched junction bases numbered 7, after V lost 0 bases and J lost 8 bases. CDR3 length: 16 residues. On this clone: Its specificity is not known.

What was sequenced was PBMCs. This TCR was recovered from a woman in her forties or fifties in good health and CMV-seronegative. The chain joins TRBV7-2 to TRBJ1-2; 12 bases align to TRBD1. This chain's CDR3 is CASSLARDRGPQGYTF. The CDR3 DNA follows: TGTGCCAGCAGCTTAGCTAGGGACAGGGGGCCTCAAGGCTACACCTTC.